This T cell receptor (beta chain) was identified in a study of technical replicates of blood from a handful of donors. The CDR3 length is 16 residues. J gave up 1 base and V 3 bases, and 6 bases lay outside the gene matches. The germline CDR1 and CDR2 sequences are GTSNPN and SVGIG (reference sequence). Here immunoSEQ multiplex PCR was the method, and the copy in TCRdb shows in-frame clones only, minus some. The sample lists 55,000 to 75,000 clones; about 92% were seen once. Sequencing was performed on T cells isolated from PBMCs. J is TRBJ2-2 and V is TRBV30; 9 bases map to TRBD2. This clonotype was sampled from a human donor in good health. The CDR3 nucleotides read TGTGCCTGGAGCTTCGCGGGAGGGTGGAACACCGGGGAGCTGTTTTTT. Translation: CAWSFAGGWNTGELFF.